Following are 8 T cell receptor beta chains from one sample sequenced in a study of CXCR3-negative and CXCR3-positive naive CD8 T cells. Study observations and caveats: Comparison of naive cells showed more hydrophobic TRB CDR3s in CXCR3-positive than in CXCR3-negative naive cells.

Their cognate antigens are unknown. UMI-tagged TRB cDNA libraries were built via 5' RACE. TCRdb reprocessed the 5' RACE reads, with one entry per CDR3 protein and no DNA. Recorded for this sample: 75,000 to 100,000 distinct CDR3 sequences. The material sequenced was naive CXCR3+ CD8+ T cells from blood. Noted subset: CD45RO-CCR7+CD27+CD95- naive CD8+ T cells expressing CXCR3 (TNR3+). The receptors were sampled from a human donor in good health. Some clones in this sample may be carry-over from other donors' samples.

The chain is built from TRBV5-1 and TRBJ1-1. CDR3 size: 14 residues. Germline CDR1 SGHRS, CDR2 YFSETQ. This chain's CDR3 is CASSFGAENTEAFF. The whole variable domain, filled in from reference TRBV5-1 and TRBJ1-1, reads KAGVTQTPRYLIKTRGQQVTLSCSPISGHRSVSWYQQTPGQGLQFLFEYFSETQRNKGNFPGRFSGRQFSNSRSEMNVSTLELGDSALYLCASSFGAENTEAFFGQGTRLTVV.

The J gene is TRBJ2-5, the V gene TRBV9; TCRdb designates TRBD2, a call that cannot be tested without DNA. The CDR3 has 14 residues. Germline loops: CDR1 SGDLS, CDR2 YYNGEE. CDR3 residues: CASSVAGTSETQYF.

The rearrangement links TRBV27 to TRBJ2-5. This CDR3 has 11 amino acids. From germline, CDR1 is MNHEY and CDR2 SMNVEV (reference sequence). CDR3 amino acids: CASSAGETQYF.

The chain couples TRBV12-3 or TRBV12-4 to TRBJ2-2; the D gene TCRdb calls, TRBD1, cannot be checked with no DNA. This CDR3 has 15 amino acids. CDR3 region: CASSYRGRGTGELFF.

The chain recombines TRBV7-9 with TRBJ1-2. The CDR3 sequence is 17 residues long. Looked up from germline, CDR1 is SEHNR and CDR2 is FQNEAQ (reference sequence). The CDR3 region is CASSNTYGTPNNYGYTF.

The genes are TRBV20-1 and TRBJ2-1. Germline V gene data show CDR1 as DFQATT and CDR2 as SNEGSKA (reference sequence). The CDR3 is 13 amino acids. CDR3 protein: CSARELNYNEQFF.

The CDR3 here is CSAEVTGSKGPYNEQFF. V usage is TRBV29-1 and J usage is TRBJ2-1; the TRBD1 assignment by TCRdb is unverifiable without DNA. The length of the CDR3 is 17 residues. From germline, CDR1 is SQVTM and CDR2 ANQGSEA.

V usage is TRBV7-8 and J usage is TRBJ2-1. Germline V gives CDR1 SGHVS, CDR2 FQNEAQ. The CDR3 runs 17 residues. The CDR3 loop is CASSRLASAGALNEQFF.